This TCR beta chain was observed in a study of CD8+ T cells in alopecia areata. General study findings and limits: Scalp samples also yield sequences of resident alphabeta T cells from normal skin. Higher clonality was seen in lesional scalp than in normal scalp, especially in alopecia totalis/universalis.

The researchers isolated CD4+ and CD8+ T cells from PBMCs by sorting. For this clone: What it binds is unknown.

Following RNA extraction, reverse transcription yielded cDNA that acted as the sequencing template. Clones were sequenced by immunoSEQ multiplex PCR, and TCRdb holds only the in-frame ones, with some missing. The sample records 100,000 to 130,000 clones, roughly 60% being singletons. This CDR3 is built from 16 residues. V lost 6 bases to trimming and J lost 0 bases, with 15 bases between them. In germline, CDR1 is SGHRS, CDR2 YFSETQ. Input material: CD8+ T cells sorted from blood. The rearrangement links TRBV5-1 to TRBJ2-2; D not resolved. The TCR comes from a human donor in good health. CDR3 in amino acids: CASTHPADANTGELFF. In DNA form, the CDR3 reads TGCGCCAGCACCCACCCGGCGGACGCGAACACCGGGGAGCTGTTTTTT.